This T cell receptor (beta chain) was captured in a study of identical twins. MiXCR, applied by TCRdb to the 5' RACE reads, yields one record per CDR3 protein. The data show approximately 150,000 distinct CDR3 sequences, around 3.5% seen once. This clonotype was seen at least ten times. Its matching antigen is unknown. Findings and caveats of the study: The authors drew conclusions from cross-sectional statistical analysis rather than following the same donors. Reduced insertions were recorded for abundant cord blood beta clonotypes, with no such pattern in memory repertoires. Weaker excess twin sharing was observed in beta out-of-frame sequences.

Germline values: CDR1 KGHSH, CDR2 LQKENI. V was trimmed by 1 base and J by 7 bases, leaving 22 bases between them. The CDR3 totals 17 residues. The source is a man aged 18 to 29 in good health. The sequenced sample was memory T cells sorted from blood. This chain joins TRBV18 and TRBJ2-5; no definite D call. CDR3 sequence: CASSPQARRRLSGTQYF. CDR3 in DNA: TGTGCCAGCTCACCACAGGCTCGTCGACGCCTATCGGGGACCCAGTACTTC. The complete variable domain, with remaining parts taken from reference TRBV18 and TRBJ2-5, reads NAGVMQNPRHLVRRRGQEARLRCSPMKGHSHVYWYRQLPEEGLKFMVYLQKENIIDESGMPKERFSAEFPKEGPSILRIQQVVRGDSAAYFCASSPQARRRLSGTQYFGPGTRLLVL.